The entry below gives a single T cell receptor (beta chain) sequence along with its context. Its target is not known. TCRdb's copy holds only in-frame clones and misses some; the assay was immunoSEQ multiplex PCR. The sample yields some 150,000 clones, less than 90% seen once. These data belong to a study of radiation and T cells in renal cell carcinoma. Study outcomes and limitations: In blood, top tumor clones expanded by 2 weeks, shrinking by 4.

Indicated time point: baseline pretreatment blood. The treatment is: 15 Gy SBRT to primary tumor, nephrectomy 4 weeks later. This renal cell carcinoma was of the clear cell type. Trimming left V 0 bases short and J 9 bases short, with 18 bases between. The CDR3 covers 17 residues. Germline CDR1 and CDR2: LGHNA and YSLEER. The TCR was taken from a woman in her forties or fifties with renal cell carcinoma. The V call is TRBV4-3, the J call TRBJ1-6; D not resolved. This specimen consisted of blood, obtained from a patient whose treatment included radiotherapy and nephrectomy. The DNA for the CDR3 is TGCGCCAGCAGCCAAGATAGCCTATTGGAGGAGGCTTCACCCCTCCACTTT. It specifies CASSQDSLLEEASPLHF.